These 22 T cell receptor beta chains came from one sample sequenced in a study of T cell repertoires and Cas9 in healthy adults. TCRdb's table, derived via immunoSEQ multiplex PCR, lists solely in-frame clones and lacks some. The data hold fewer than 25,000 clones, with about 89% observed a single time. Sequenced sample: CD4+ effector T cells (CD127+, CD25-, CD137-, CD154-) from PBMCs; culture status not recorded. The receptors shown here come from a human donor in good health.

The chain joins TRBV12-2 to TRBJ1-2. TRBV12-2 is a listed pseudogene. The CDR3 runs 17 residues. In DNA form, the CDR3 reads TGTGCAAGTCGCCTCGTGAGGACTCCACGAAAGATCTATGGCTACACCTTC. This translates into CASRLVRTPRKIYGYTF.

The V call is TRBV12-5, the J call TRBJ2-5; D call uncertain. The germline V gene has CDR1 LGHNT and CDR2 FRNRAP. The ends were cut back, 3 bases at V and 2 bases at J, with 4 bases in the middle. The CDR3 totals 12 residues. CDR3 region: CASGFIQETQYF. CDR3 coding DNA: TGTGCTAGTGGTTTTATACAAGAGACCCAGTACTTC.

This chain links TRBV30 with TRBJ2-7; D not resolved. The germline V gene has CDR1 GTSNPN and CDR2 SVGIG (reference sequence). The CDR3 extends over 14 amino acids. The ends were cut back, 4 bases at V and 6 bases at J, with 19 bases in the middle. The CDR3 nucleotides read TGTGCCTGGAAGACGACGGCAGCCGCCTTCGAGCAGTACTTC. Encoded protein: CAWKTTAAAFEQYF.

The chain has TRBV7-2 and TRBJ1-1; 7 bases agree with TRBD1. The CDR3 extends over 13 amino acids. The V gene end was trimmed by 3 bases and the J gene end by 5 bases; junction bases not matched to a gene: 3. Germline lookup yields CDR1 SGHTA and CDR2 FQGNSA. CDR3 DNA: TGTGCCAGCAGCTTTGACAGGGCTACTGAAGCTTTCTTT. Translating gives CASSFDRATEAFF. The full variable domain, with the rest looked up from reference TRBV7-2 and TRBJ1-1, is GAGVSQSPSNKVTEKGKDVELRCDPISGHTALYWYRQSLGQGLEFLIYFQGNSAPDKSGLPSDRFSAERTGGSVSTLTIQRTQQEDSAVYLCASSFDRATEAFFGQGTRLTVV.

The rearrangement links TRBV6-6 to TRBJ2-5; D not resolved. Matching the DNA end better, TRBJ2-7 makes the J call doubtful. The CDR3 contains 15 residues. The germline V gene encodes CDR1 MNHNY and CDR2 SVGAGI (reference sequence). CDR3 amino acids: CASSFQISPDYEQYF. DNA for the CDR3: TGTGCCAGCAGTTTCCAGATTTCCCCTGACTACGAGCAGTACTTC.

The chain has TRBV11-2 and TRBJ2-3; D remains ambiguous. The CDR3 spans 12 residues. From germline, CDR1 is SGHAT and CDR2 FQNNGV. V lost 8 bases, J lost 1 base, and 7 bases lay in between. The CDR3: CASGPGTDTQYF. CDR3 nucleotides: TGTGCCAGCGGTCCCGGCACAGATACGCAGTATTTT.

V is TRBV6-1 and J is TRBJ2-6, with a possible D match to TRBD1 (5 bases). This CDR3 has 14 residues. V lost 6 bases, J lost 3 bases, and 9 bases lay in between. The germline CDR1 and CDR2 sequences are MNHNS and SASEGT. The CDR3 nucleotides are TGTGCCAGCAGCCTAGGGGTTGGGGCCAACGTCCTGACTTTC. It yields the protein CASSLGVGANVLTF.

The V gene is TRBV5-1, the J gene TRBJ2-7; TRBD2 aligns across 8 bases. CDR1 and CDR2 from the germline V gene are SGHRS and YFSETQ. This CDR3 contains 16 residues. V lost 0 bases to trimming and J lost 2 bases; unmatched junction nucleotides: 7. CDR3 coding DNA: TGCGCCAGCAGCTTGGCCCAACGGGGGGGACCCTACGAGCAGTACTTC. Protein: CASSLAQRGGPYEQYF. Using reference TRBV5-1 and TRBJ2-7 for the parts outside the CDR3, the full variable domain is KAGVTQTPRYLIKTRGQQVTLSCSPISGHRSVSWYQQTPGQGLQFLFEYFSETQRNKGNFPGRFSGRQFSNSRSEMNVSTLELGDSALYLCASSLAQRGGPYEQYFGPGTRLTVT.

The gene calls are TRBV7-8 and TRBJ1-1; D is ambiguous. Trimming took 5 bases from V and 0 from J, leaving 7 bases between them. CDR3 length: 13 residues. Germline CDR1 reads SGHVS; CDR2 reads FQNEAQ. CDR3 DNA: TGTGCCAGCAGCCCGGACGTGAACACTGAAGCTTTCTTT. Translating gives CASSPDVNTEAFF.

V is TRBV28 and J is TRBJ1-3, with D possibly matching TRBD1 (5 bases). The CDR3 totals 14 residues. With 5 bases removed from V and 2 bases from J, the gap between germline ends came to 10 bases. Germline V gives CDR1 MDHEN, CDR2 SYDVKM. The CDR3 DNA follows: TGTGCCAGCAGTCGACAGAGGACTGGAAACACCATATATTTT. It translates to CASSRQRTGNTIYF.

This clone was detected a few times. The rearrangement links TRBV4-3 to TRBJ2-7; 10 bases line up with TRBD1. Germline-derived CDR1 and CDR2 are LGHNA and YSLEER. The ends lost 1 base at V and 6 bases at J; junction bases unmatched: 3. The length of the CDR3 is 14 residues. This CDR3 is CASSQAGQGTEQYF. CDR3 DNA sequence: TGCGCCAGCAGCCAAGCGGGACAGGGGACCGAGCAGTACTTC.

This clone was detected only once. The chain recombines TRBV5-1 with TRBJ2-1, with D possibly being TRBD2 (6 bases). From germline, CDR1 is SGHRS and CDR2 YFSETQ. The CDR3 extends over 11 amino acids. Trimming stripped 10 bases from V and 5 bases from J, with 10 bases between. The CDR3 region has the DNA TGCGCCGTACTAGCTAACAATGAGCAGTTCTTC. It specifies CAVLANNEQFF.

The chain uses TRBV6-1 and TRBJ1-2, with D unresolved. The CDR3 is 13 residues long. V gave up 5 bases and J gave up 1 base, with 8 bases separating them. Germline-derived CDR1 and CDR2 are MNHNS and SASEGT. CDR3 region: CASSMDGNYGYTF. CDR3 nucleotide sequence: TGTGCCAGCAGTATGGACGGTAACTATGGCTACACCTTC.

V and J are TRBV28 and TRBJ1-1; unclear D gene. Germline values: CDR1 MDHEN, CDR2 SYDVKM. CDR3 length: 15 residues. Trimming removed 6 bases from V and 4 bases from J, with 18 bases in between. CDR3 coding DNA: TGTGCCAGCAGATATTCTGACCCGACGGGCACTGAAGCTTTCTTT. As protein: CASRYSDPTGTEAFF.

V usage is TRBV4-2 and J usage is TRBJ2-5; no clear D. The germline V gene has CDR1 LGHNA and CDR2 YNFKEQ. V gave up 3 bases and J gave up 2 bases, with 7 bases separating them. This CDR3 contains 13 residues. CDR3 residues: CASSQARQETQYF. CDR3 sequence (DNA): TGTGCCAGCAGCCAGGCTAGGCAAGAGACCCAGTACTTC.

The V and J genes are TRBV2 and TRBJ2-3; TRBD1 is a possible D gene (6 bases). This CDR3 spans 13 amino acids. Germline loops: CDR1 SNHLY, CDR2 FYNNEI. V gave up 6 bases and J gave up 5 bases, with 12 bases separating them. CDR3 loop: CASRWGLGDTQYF. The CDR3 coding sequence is TGTGCCAGCAGGTGGGGGCTCGGAGATACGCAGTATTTT.

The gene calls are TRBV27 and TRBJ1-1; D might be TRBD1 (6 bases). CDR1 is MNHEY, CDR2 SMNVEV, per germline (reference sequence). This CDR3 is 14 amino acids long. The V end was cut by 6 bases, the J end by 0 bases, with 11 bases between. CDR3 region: CASSHRELNTEAFF. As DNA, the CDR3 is TGTGCCAGCAGCCACAGGGAATTGAACACTGAAGCTTTCTTT.

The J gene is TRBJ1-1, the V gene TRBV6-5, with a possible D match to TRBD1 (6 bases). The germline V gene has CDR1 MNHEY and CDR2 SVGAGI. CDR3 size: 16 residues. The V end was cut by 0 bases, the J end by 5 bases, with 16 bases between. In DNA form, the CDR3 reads TGTGCCAGCAGTTACTCGGGTCAGGGGAGGGGGACTGAAGCTTTCTTT. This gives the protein CASSYSGQGRGTEAFF.

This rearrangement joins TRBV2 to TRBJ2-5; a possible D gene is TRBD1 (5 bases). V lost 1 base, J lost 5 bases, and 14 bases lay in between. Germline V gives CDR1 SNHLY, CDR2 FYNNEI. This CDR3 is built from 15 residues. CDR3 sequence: CASSEGASPGETQYF. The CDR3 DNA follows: TGTGCCAGCAGTGAAGGAGCCTCCCCAGGGGAGACCCAGTACTTC.

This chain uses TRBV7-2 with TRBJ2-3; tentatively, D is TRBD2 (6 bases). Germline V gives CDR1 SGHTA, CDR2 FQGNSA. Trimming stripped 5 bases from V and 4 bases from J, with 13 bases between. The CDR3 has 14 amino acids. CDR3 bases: TGTGCCAGCAGCCCTAGACTAGTTGCAGATACGCAGTATTTT. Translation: CASSPRLVADTQYF.

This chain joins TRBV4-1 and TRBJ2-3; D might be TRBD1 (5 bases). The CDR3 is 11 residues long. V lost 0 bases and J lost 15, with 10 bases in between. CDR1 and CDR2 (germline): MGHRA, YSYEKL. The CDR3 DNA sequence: TGCGCCAGCAGCCAAGATGGGGCGCGATATTTT. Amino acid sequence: CASSQDGARYF.

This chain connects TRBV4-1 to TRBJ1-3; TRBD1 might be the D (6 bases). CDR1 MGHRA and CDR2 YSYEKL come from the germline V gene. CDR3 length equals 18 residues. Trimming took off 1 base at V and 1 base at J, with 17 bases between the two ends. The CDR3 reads CASSQGAQGRKSGNTIYF. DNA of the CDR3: TGCGCCAGCAGCCAAGGGGCACAGGGCAGAAAGTCTGGAAACACCATATATTTT.